This is a list of T cell receptor beta chains from one sample in a study of blood T cell repertoires in COVID-19. Assay: immunoSEQ multiplex PCR; the TCRdb copy retains only in-frame clones and omits some. The sample carries a few hundred thousand clones, 70% to 90% recorded once. The sample was peripheral blood. The receptors originated from a woman in her seventies with COVID-19, enrolled during active disease. The CDR3 runs from the conserved cysteine through the conserved F or W. A D gene is named only where the DNA matches it firmly. Only some rows state a clone size, as once, few, many or a class for expanded clones.

cdr3_aa | cdr3_nt | d_call | clone_size | j_call | v_call
CASSLGLLSYEQYF | TGTGCCAGCAGCTTGGGACTCCTCTCCTACGAGCAGTACTTC | - | - | TRBJ2-7 | TRBV11-2
CASSVGGWFPDEQYF | TGTGCCAGCAGTGTCGGCGGGTGGTTTCCCGACGAGCAGTACTTC | - | - | TRBJ2-7 | TRBV2
CASSTGVQGLAFF | TGTGCCAGCAGCACGGGGGTTCAGGGATTGGCTTTCTTT | - | - | TRBJ1-1 | TRBV5-6
CASSLGGNTGELFF | TGTGCCAGCAGCTTGGGGGGGAACACCGGGGAGCTGTTTTTT | - | - | TRBJ2-2 | TRBV7-2
CASSYSGWSSYEQYF | TGTGCCAGCAGTTACTCTGGGTGGAGCTCCTACGAGCAGTACTTC | - | - | TRBJ2-7 | TRBV6-5
CASSPGTILFYEQYF | TGTGCCAGCAGCCCCGGGACTATCCTTTTCTACGAGCAGTACTTC | TRBD2 | - | TRBJ2-7 | TRBV6-5
CASSSRRMTGEFHEQYF | TGTGCCAGCAGCTCCCGACGCATGACAGGGGAGTTCCACGAGCAGTACTTC | TRBD1 | - | TRBJ2-7 | TRBV7-2
CASSGEGQGPVFLYGYTF | TGTGCCAGCAGCGGCGAAGGACAGGGCCCTGTCTTCCTATATGGCTACACCTTC | TRBD1 | - | TRBJ1-2 | TRBV9
CASSLGQISGNTIYF | TGTGCCAGCAGCCTGGGACAGATCTCTGGAAACACCATATATTTT | TRBD1 | once | TRBJ1-3 | TRBV5-5
CSASEDRNTEAFF | TGCAGTGCTAGTGAGGACAGGAACACTGAAGCTTTCTTT | - | - | TRBJ1-1 | TRBV20-1
CASSSPVGGLGEQYF | TGTGCCAGCAGCTCCCCGGTGGGCGGACTCGGCGAGCAGTACTTC | - | few | TRBJ2-7 | TRBV5-8
CASSQVLAGGDGTQYF | TGCGCCAGCAGCCAAGTACTAGCGGGGGGGGATGGTACGCAGTATTTT | TRBD2 | - | TRBJ2-3 | TRBV4-1
CASSFIQGQPQHF | TGTGCCAGCAGTTTCATACAGGGTCAGCCCCAGCATTTT | - | - | TRBJ1-5 | TRBV6-2/TRBV6-3
CATSDPEEGGYTDTQYF | TGTGCCACCAGTGACCCCGAGGAGGGGGGGTACACAGATACGCAGTATTTT | - | - | TRBJ2-3 | TRBV24-1
CASSYTGLNTEAFF | TGTGCCAGCAGCTATACAGGGTTGAACACTGAAGCTTTCTTT | - | - | TRBJ1-1 | TRBV6-5
CASSDGRGGPSYNEQFF | TGTGCCAGCAGTGATGGGCGGGGGGGCCCGTCCTACAATGAGCAGTTCTTC | TRBD2 | - | TRBJ2-1 | TRBV6-1
CASSPWADSNQPQHF | TGTGCCAGCAGCCCGTGGGCCGATAGCAATCAGCCCCAGCATTTT | - | - | TRBJ1-5 | TRBV7-2
CASSLAGLEAFF | TGTGCCAGCAGCTTAGCAGGGCTGGAAGCTTTCTTT | - | - | TRBJ1-1 | TRBV11-2
CASGLSTGGSQPQHF | TGTGCTAGTGGTCTATCGACAGGGGGCAGTCAGCCCCAGCATTTT | TRBD1 | - | TRBJ1-5 | TRBV12-5
CASSLAGGAGNTIYF | TGTGCCAGCAGCTTAGCGGGAGGGGCTGGAAACACCATATATTTT | - | - | TRBJ1-3 | TRBV7-2
CASSHGPEGSYNEQFF | TGCGCCAGCAGCCACGGGCCTGAGGGCTCCTACAATGAGCAGTTCTTC | - | - | TRBJ2-1 | TRBV4-3
CASSLEDFAYNEQFF | TGCGCCAGCAGCCTGGAGGACTTCGCCTACAATGAGCAGTTCTTC | - | - | TRBJ2-1 | TRBV5-1
CASSFSGGVAGAGDTQYF | TGTGCCAGCAGCTTTAGCGGGGGGGTTGCTGGAGCGGGAGATACGCAGTATTTT | TRBD2 | - | TRBJ2-3 | TRBV7-9